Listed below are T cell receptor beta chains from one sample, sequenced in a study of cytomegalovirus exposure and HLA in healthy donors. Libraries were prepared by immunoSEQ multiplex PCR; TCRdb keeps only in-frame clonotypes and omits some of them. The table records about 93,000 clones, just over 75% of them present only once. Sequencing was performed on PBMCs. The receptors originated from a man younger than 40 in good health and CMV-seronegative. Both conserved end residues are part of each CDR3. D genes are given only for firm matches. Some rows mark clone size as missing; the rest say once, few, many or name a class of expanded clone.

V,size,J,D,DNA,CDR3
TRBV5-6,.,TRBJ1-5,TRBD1,TGTGCCAGCAGTTCGAGAGGGACAGGGAAGGAAAGCAATCAGCCCCAGCATTTT,CASSSRGTGKESNQPQHF
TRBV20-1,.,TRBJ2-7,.,TGCAGTGCTAGCGACTCCTACGAGCAGTACTTC,CSASDSYEQYF
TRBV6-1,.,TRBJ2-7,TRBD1,TGTGCCAGCAGTGAACCGGGACAGGGCCTCTACGAGCAGTACTTC,CASSEPGQGLYEQYF
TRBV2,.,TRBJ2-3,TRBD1,TGTGCCAGCAATACGCGGACAGGAGATACGCAGTATTTT,CASNTRTGDTQYF
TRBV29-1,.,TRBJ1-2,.,TGCAGCGCCAGGGTTAACTATGGCTACACCTTC,CSARVNYGYTF
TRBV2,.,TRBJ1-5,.,TGTGCCAGCTCTCGGGGAACTCAGCCCCAGCATTTT,CASSRGTQPQHF
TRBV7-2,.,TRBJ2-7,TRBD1,TGTGCCAGCAGCTTAGATGGGACAGGGATCTACGAGCAGTACTTC,CASSLDGTGIYEQYF
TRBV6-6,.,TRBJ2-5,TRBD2,TGCGCCAGCAGTCGGACTAGCGGGGGGTTGGAGACCCAGTACTTC,CASSRTSGGLETQYF
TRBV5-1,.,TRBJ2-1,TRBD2,TGCGCCAGCAGCCCCCGGGACTACACTGAGCAGTTCTTC,CASSPRDYTEQFF
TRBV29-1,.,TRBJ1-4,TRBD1,TGCAGCGTTGGTGACAGGGGGGCAGAAAAACTGTTTTTT,CSVGDRGAEKLFF
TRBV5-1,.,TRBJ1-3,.,TGCGCTAGCAGCCCCAAAACAGGGATGGGAAACACCATATATTTT,CASSPKTGMGNTIYF
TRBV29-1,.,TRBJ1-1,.,TGCAGCGTGGAGGGACTAAACACTGAAGCTTTCTTT,CSVEGLNTEAFF
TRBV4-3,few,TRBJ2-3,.,TGCGCCAGCAGCCAAGAAGCAGGGAGCACAGATACGCAGTATTTT,CASSQEAGSTDTQYF
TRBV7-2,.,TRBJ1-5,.,TGTGCCAGCAGCTTAGCTCCTGGCAATCAGCCCCAGCATTTT,CASSLAPGNQPQHF
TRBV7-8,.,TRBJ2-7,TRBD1,TGTGCCAGCAGCTTCGATCCGGGACAGGGGCGCGAGCAGTACTTC,CASSFDPGQGREQYF
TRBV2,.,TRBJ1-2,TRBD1,TGTGCCAGCAGTGACGGGACAGGGCCTGGCTACACCTTC,CASSDGTGPGYTF
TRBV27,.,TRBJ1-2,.,TGTGCCAGCACCTCACCCTCAGAGGGGGTGAAGGGCTACACCTTC,CASTSPSEGVKGYTF
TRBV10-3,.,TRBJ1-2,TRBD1,TGTGCCATCAGTTCCGGGACAGTTTATGGCTACACCTTC,CAISSGTVYGYTF
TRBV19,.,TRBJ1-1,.,TGTGCCAGTAGTCGGGCGGGCACTGAAGCTTTCTTT,CASSRAGTEAFF
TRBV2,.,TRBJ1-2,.,TGTGCCAGCAGTGAATACAGTACTAACTATGGCTACACCTTC,CASSEYSTNYGYTF
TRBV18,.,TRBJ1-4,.,TGTGCCAGCTCACCAACGGGACTTAATGAAAAACTGTTTTTT,CASSPTGLNEKLFF
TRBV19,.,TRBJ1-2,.,TGTGCCAGTAGTATAGATGGACAGATCTTTAACTATGGCTACACCTTC,CASSIDGQIFNYGYTF
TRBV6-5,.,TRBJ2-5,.,TGTGCCAGCAGTTCGTCAGGAGGTTGGACCCAAGAGACCCAGTACTTC,CASSSSGGWTQETQYF
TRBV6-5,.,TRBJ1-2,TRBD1,TGTGCCAGCACCCGAGGGACAGTCGGAAAATATGGCTACACCTTC,CASTRGTVGKYGYTF
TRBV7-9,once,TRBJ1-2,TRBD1,TGTGCCAGCAGCCCCCCCGGGACAGGGTATGGCTACACCTTC,CASSPPGTGYGYTF
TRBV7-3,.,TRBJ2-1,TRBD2,TGTGCCAGCAGCTTAAGACTAGCTAATGAGCAGTTCTTC,CASSLRLANEQFF
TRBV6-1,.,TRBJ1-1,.,TGTGCCAGCAGTGAGTGGGGCACTCTGAACACTGAAGCTTTCTTT,CASSEWGTLNTEAFF
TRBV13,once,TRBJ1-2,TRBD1,TGTGCCAGCAGCAGACAGGGTGGTAACTATGGCTACACCTTC,CASSRQGGNYGYTF
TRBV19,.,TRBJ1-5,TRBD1,TGTGCCAGTAGTACAATACAGGGGGATCAACCCCAGCATTTT,CASSTIQGDQPQHF
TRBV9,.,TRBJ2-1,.,TGTGCCAGCAGCGAGCCCCTAAGAACAGGAAGCTCCTACAATGAGCAGTTCTTC,CASSEPLRTGSSYNEQFF
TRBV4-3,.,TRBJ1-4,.,TGCGCCAGCAGCCAAGAAGTGGCCCTTAATGAAAAACTGTTTTTT,CASSQEVALNEKLFF
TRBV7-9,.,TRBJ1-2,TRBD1,TGTACCAGCAGCTTAGTTGAGGGGGCTGGTGGCTACACCTTC,CTSSLVEGAGGYTF
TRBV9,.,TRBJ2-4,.,TGTGCCAGCAGCGTAGCGGGGAAAAACATTCAGTACTTC,CASSVAGKNIQYF
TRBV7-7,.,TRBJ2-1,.,TGTGCCAGCAGCTTAGCGGGAGCTTACAATGAGCAGTTCTTC,CASSLAGAYNEQFF
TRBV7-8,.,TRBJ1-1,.,TGTGCCAGCAGCCCGAACATGAACACTGAAGCTTTCTTT,CASSPNMNTEAFF
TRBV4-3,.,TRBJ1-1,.,TGCGCCAGCAGCCAAGATCTAGTAGGGAACACTGAAGCTTTCTTT,CASSQDLVGNTEAFF
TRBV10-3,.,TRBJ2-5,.,TGTGCCATCAGTGATATGGGGGGAGTGGAGACCCAGTACTTC,CAISDMGGVETQYF
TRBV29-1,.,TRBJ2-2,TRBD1,TGCAGCACTTACAGGGGTTCCGGGGAGCTGTTTTTT,CSTYRGSGELFF
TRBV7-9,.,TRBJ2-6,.,TGTGCCAGCAGCCCAAGACAGATTAATTCTGGGGCCAACGTCCTGACTTTC,CASSPRQINSGANVLTF